This T cell receptor beta chain emerged from a study of T-cell reconstitution after alpha-beta-depleted transplantation in children. Study conclusions and caveats: Surviving thymic progenitors and recipient T cells were the source of high TCRbeta diversity at day 60 in some patients. Several hundred expanded graft clones reportedly gave rise to the alpha-beta T cells present about two months after transplant.

On this clonotype: As yet, its antigen is unknown.

V lost 2 bases and J lost 6; bases outside the gene matches: 10. The CDR3 contains 16 residues. Germline assignment: CDR1 DFQATT and CDR2 SNEGSKA (reference sequence). The library targeted TCRbeta and was prepared with unique molecular identifiers. TCRdb analysed the PCR reads with MiXCR anew, one entry per CDR3 protein. The repertoire includes 440,000 or so distinct CDR3 sequences, approximately 42% of them detected once, and about 30% sits in the top ten. The source was PBMCs, collected before TCRalphabeta/CD19-depleted stem cell transplant. The chain employs TRBV20-1 and TRBJ2-1, with 10 positions matching TRBD2. This TCR was recovered from a girl aged 2-10 years with aplastic anemia, due to receive a stem cell transplant. As DNA, the CDR3 is TGCAGTGCTAGACCTCGACTAGCGGGTTCCCTCAATGAGCAGTTCTTC. It translates to CSARPRLAGSLNEQFF.